These 11 T cell receptor beta chains were sequenced from one sample in a study of cytomegalovirus exposure and HLA in healthy donors. Primers: 60 Vbeta forward and 13 Jbeta reverse. Profiled with immunoSEQ multiplex PCR; TCRdb holds only in-frame clones, not every one. The table has tens of thousands of clones, roughly 80% seen once; the top ten hold 20% to 25%. The specimen sequenced was PBMCs. The source is a woman aged 40 to 50 in good health and CMV-seropositive.

The rearrangement links TRBV18 to TRBJ1-1; possible D gene TRBD1, 5 bases. Trimming removed 6 bases at V and 3 bases at J, with 11 bases between. CDR1 KGHSH and CDR2 LQKENI come from the germline V gene. The CDR3 is made up of 13 amino acids. The CDR3 coding sequence is TGTGCCAGCTCCGGCGGGGGGGACACTGAAGCTTTCTTT. Translated, it gives CASSGGGDTEAFF.

This clone was counted once. This chain links TRBV28 with TRBJ1-1, with D perhaps matching TRBD1 (5 bases). V shed 10 bases and J shed 7 bases, with 13 bases lying between them. The CDR3 covers 11 residues. Germline lookup yields CDR1 MDHEN and CDR2 SYDVKM. The CDR3 DNA is TGTGCCACTCAGGGAAGGGGTGAAGCTTTCTTT. It codes for CATQGRGEAFF.

This clone was picked up one time. This chain uses TRBV15 with TRBJ2-2; D unclear. Trimming took off 0 bases at V and 3 bases at J, with 8 bases between the two ends. The CDR3 contains 15 residues. The germline V gene encodes CDR1 LNHNV and CDR2 YYDKDF (reference sequence). The CDR3 coding sequence is TGTGCCACCAGCAGAGATGGCTCCCACACCGGGGAGCTGTTTTTT. Translation gives CATSRDGSHTGELFF.

V is TRBV20-1 and J is TRBJ2-4; D might be TRBD2 (6 bases). Germline-derived CDR1 and CDR2 are DFQATT and SNEGSKA (reference sequence). The CDR3 has 10 amino acids. CDR3 sequence reads: CSGGQNIQYF. The CDR3 DNA sequence: TGCAGCGGGGGTCAAAACATTCAGTACTTC.

The rearrangement uses TRBV9 and TRBJ2-1, with 8 bases matching TRBD2. The germline gives CDR1 SGDLS, CDR2 YYNGEE. The CDR3 spans 17 residues. Trimming at V came to 4 bases and at J to 0 bases, leaving 9 bases not matched to a gene. DNA for the CDR3: TGTGCCAGCAGCCCCTTTTCGGGGGGGAGCTCCTACAATGAGCAGTTCTTC. Translated, it gives CASSPFSGGSSYNEQFF.

The chain joins TRBV5-1 to TRBJ2-7; 7 positions agree with TRBD1. This CDR3 has 12 residues. Germline V CDR1 and CDR2: SGHRS, YFSETQ. V lost 4 bases to trimming and J lost 5 bases; unmatched junction nucleotides: 3. The CDR3 region has the DNA TGCGCCAGCAGCCAGACAGGGAACGAGCAGTACTTC. Translated, it gives CASSQTGNEQYF.

The chain combines TRBV4-1 with TRBJ2-2; the match to TRBD2 covers 8 bases. CDR1 and CDR2 from the germline V gene are MGHRA and YSYEKL. J lost 7 bases, V lost 4 bases, and 5 bases had no gene match. The CDR3 consists of 14 residues. CDR3 coding DNA: TGCGCCAGCAGCCCGGGGGGGGGCGGCGGGGAGCTGTTTTTT. This encodes CASSPGGGGGELFF.

This chain joins TRBV29-1 and TRBJ2-7; 8 bases match TRBD1. The germline gives CDR1 SQVTM, CDR2 ANQGSEA. The J segment lost 2 bases and the V segment lost 7 bases, leaving 10 bases of the junction unmatched. This CDR3 spans 14 amino acids. The CDR3 sequence is CSASGTGKAYEQYF. The CDR3 DNA sequence: TGCAGCGCTTCCGGGACAGGAAAAGCCTACGAGCAGTACTTC.

This chain uses TRBV11-1 with TRBJ1-1; 8 bases are shared with TRBD1. Per germline, CDR1 SGHAT and CDR2 FQDESV (reference sequence). CDR3 length equals 15 residues. J gave up 4 bases and V 5 bases, and 9 bases lay outside the gene matches. CDR3 nucleotide sequence: TGTGCCAGCAGCGCCTCAGGGGGCAGAGGCACTGAAGCTTTCTTT. Its protein is CASSASGGRGTEAFF.

This clone was picked up one time. The CDR3 DNA follows: TGCGCCAGCAGCCAAGTAGGGCCCGGGGGGTATAATTCACCCCTCCACTTT. Translation gives CASSQVGPGGYNSPLHF. The genes are TRBV4-3 and TRBJ1-6; D is perhaps TRBD1 (5 bases). Per germline, CDR1 LGHNA and CDR2 YSLEER. Trimming took off 1 base at V and 4 bases at J, with 14 bases between the two ends. The CDR3 spans 17 residues.

This clone was observed a few times. V and J are TRBV4-3 and TRBJ1-4, with 12 bases matching TRBD1. V lost 1 base, J lost 8 bases, and 5 bases stayed unmatched. The germline CDR1 and CDR2 sequences are LGHNA and YSLEER. CDR3 length: 16 amino acids. The CDR3 region is CASSQATGTGGEKLFF. CDR3 coding DNA: TGCGCCAGCAGCCAAGCAACCGGGACAGGGGGCGAAAAACTGTTTTTT.